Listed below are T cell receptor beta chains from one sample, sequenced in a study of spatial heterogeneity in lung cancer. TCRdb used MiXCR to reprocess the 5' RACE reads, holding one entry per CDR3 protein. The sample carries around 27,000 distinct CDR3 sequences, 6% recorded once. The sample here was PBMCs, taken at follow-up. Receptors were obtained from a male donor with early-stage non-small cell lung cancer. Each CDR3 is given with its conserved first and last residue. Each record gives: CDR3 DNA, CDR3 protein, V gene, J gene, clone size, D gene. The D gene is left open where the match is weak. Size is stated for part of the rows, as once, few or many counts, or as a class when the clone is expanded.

CDR3nt: TGTGCCAGCAGCCAAGAACGGACCGCTTCTGAAGCTTTCTTT
CDR3aa: CASSQERTASEAFF
v_gene: TRBV14
j_gene: TRBJ1-1
abundance: few
d_gene: -

CDR3nt: TGTGCCAGCAGTGAAGCGCGGCCGGGACAGGGTAACACAGATACGCAGTATTTT
CDR3aa: CASSEARPGQGNTDTQYF
v_gene: TRBV6-1
j_gene: TRBJ2-3
abundance: many
d_gene: TRBD1

CDR3nt: TGTGCTAGTGGTTTGGTACACCCCGGCTATGGCTACACCTTC
CDR3aa: CASGLVHPGYGYTF
v_gene: TRBV12-5
j_gene: TRBJ1-2
abundance: -
d_gene: -

CDR3nt: TGCGCCAGCAGCCAAGATCTGGGTAGAAACTATGGCTACACCTTC
CDR3aa: CASSQDLGRNYGYTF
v_gene: TRBV4-3
j_gene: TRBJ1-2
abundance: many
d_gene: -

CDR3nt: TGTGCCAGCAGTTCTAAAGAGACCCAGTACTTC
CDR3aa: CASSSKETQYF
v_gene: TRBV12-3/TRBV12-4
j_gene: TRBJ2-5
abundance: few
d_gene: -

CDR3nt: TGCAGTGCTAAGGGGACAGGAATCAATGAGCAGTTCTTC
CDR3aa: CSAKGTGINEQFF
v_gene: TRBV20-1
j_gene: TRBJ2-1
abundance: -
d_gene: TRBD1

CDR3nt: TGTGCCAGCAGCTCCGGGACAGCGAACACTGAAGCTTTCTTT
CDR3aa: CASSSGTANTEAFF
v_gene: TRBV5-5
j_gene: TRBJ1-1
abundance: many
d_gene: TRBD1

CDR3nt: TGCAGCGTTCAGGCTCGCGGGGGGTCTAATGAAAAACTGTTTTTT
CDR3aa: CSVQARGGSNEKLFF
v_gene: TRBV29-1
j_gene: TRBJ1-4
abundance: many
d_gene: -

CDR3nt: TGTGCCAGCAGCTTAAATTCCCCGACTAGCGGGAGGGGCGAGCAGTTCTTC
CDR3aa: CASSLNSPTSGRGEQFF
v_gene: TRBV7-8
j_gene: TRBJ2-1
abundance: few
d_gene: TRBD2

CDR3nt: TGCGCCAGCAGCTTGGCCGGGACTGATTACAATGAGCAGTTCTTC
CDR3aa: CASSLAGTDYNEQFF
v_gene: TRBV5-1
j_gene: TRBJ2-1
abundance: -
d_gene: -

CDR3nt: TGTGCCAGCAGCCAAGAGACAGCACATAATTCACCCCTCCACTTT
CDR3aa: CASSQETAHNSPLHF
v_gene: TRBV11-1
j_gene: TRBJ1-6
abundance: many
d_gene: -

CDR3nt: TGCGCCAGCAGCTTTGACAGAAGCTCCTACGAGCAGTACTTC
CDR3aa: CASSFDRSSYEQYF
v_gene: TRBV5-1
j_gene: TRBJ2-7
abundance: medium-sized
d_gene: -

CDR3nt: TGTGCCAGCTCGAGGACAGGGGGTTGGATGAACACTGAAGCTTTCTTT
CDR3aa: CASSRTGGWMNTEAFF
v_gene: TRBV11-3
j_gene: TRBJ1-1
abundance: many
d_gene: TRBD1

CDR3nt: TGCAGCTCCGCTCCCGACAGGCTAAGGGGCTCAGATACGCAGTATTTT
CDR3aa: CSSAPDRLRGSDTQYF
v_gene: TRBV29-1
j_gene: TRBJ2-3
abundance: medium-sized
d_gene: -

CDR3nt: TGCGCCAGCAGCCCAGGACTAGCGGCGAACACCGGGGAGCTGTTTTTT
CDR3aa: CASSPGLAANTGELFF
v_gene: TRBV5-1
j_gene: TRBJ2-2
abundance: -
d_gene: TRBD2

CDR3nt: TGTGCCAGCACCCAAGGTATGAGGACTGAAGCTTTCTTT
CDR3aa: CASTQGMRTEAFF
v_gene: TRBV7-9
j_gene: TRBJ1-1
abundance: many
d_gene: -